This T cell receptor (beta chain) appears in the sequencing data of a study of T cells in localized non-small cell lung cancer. Points from the study as a whole: Higher blood T cell density went with longer overall survival. Tumor showed lower T cell clonality than uninvolved adjacent lung, where it was highest. Across samples, adjacent lung featured a median roughly 60 of the top 100 tumor clones. Heterogeneity is still possible, as just one tumor region was sequenced.

For this clone: The antigen is unknown.

The assay was immunoSEQ multiplex PCR, and TCRdb's table has in-frame clones only and misses some. Among roughly 35,000 clones, 93% were seen once, and the ten largest hold 7.9%. The CDR3 has 16 amino acids. The V and J ends lost 1 base and 0 bases, in that order; junction bases with no gene match: 3. Germline V gene sequence: CDR1 SGHNT, CDR2 YYREEE (reference sequence). The chain recombines TRBV5-4 with TRBJ2-2; 7 bases map to TRBD1. The source of this sequence is a female donor over 55 with stage I lung adenocarcinoma. Sequenced material: peripheral blood, taken before any cancer treatment. In DNA, the CDR3 is TGTGCCAGCAGCTTGCCGGGACAGCCGAACACCGGGGAGCTGTTTTTT. Translation: CASSLPGQPNTGELFF.